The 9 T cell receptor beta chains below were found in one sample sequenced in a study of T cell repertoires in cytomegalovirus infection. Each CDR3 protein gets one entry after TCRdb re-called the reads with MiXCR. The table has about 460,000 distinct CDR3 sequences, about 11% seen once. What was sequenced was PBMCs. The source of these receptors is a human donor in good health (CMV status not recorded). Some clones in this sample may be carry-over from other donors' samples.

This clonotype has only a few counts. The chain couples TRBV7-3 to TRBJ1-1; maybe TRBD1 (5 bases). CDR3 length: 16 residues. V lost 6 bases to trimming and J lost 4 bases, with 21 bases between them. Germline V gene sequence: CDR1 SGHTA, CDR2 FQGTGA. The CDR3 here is CASSPTGRLMGTEAFF. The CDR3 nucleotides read TGTGCCAGCAGTCCTACGGGACGCCTGATGGGCACTGAAGCTTTCTTT.

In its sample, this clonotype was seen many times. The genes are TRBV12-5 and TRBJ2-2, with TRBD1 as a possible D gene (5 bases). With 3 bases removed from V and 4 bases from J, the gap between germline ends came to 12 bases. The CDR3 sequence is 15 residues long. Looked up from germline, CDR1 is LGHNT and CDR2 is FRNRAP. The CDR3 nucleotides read TGTGCTAGTGGTTTTCGGGCAGGGTTCACCGGGGAGCTGTTTTTT. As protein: CASGFRAGFTGELFF.

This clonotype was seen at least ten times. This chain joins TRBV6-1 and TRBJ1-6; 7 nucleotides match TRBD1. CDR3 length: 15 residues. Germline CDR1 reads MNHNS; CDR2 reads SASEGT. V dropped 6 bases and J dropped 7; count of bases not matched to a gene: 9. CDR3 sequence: CASSRRGQGNSPLHF. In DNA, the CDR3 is TGTGCCAGCAGCCGGAGGGGGCAGGGGAATTCACCCCTCCACTTT.

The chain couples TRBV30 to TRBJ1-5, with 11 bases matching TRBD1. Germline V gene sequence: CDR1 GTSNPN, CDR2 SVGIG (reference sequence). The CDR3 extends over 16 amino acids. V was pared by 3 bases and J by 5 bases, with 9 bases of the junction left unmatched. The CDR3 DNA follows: TGTGCCTGGAGCCCGACAGGGACAGGGGGTGATCAGCCCCAGCATTTT. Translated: CAWSPTGTGGDQPQHF.

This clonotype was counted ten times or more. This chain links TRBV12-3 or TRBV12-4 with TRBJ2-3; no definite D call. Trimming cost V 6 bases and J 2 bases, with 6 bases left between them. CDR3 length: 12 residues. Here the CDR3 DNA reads TGTGCCAGCAGGGGGTACACAGATACGCAGTATTTT. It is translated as CASRGYTDTQYF.

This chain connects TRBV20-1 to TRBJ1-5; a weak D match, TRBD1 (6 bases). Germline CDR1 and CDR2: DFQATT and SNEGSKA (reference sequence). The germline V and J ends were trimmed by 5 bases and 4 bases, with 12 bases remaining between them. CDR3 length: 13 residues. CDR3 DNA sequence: TGCAGTGCTCCGGGACAATGGAATCAGCCCCAGCATTTT. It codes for CSAPGQWNQPQHF.

CDR3 in amino acids: CSAYRKEGEEAFF. DNA for the CDR3: TGCAGTGCTTACAGGAAGGAAGGAGAAGAAGCTTTCTTT. V gene TRBV20-1 combines with J gene TRBJ1-1, with a possible D match to TRBD1 (5 bases). Germline V gives CDR1 DFQATT, CDR2 SNEGSKA (reference sequence). V lost 5 bases, J lost 8 bases, and 18 bases lay in between. The CDR3 consists of 13 residues.

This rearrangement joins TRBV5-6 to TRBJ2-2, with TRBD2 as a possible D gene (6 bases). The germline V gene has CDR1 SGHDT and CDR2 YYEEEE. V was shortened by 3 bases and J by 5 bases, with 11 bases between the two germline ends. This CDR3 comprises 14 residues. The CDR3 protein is CASSSREITGELFF. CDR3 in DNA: TGTGCCAGCAGCTCACGGGAGATAACCGGGGAGCTGTTTTTT.

The CDR3 DNA reads TGTGCCAGCTCAACCGGGCCCGCTAACTATGGCTACACCTTC. Its translation: CASSTGPANYGYTF. J is TRBJ1-2 and V is TRBV18; D gene ambiguous. The CDR3 loop spans 14 amino acids. Trimming took off 5 bases at V and 0 bases at J, with 10 bases between the two ends. Germline V gene sequence: CDR1 KGHSH, CDR2 LQKENI.